This entry lists 22 T cell receptor beta chains sequenced from one sample in a study of blood T cell repertoires in COVID-19 (dated by TCRdb to 2019 to 2021). Libraries were prepared through the immunoSEQ multiplex PCR assay. Held by TCRdb, this immuneACCESS table contains in-frame sequences only and omits some clones. Under half of the omission traces to an unresolved V gene where checked; the cause of the rest is unknown. The sample data list about 170,000 clones, and roughly 84% of these were observed just once. The biggest ten clones account for roughly 10% of the sample. Sequenced input: peripheral blood. The receptors stem from a man in his 70s with active or convalescent COVID-19.

The genes are TRBV3-1 (or the pseudogene TRBV3-2) and TRBJ2-1; D call uncertain. The CDR3 covers 12 residues. Trimming removed 6 bases from V and 10 bases from J, with 13 bases in between. The germline CDR1 and CDR2 sequences are LGHDT and YNNKEL (reference sequence). DNA for the CDR3: TGTGCCAGCAGTCTATCGCCCTCGGAGCAGTTCTTC. Translation gives CASSLSPSEQFF.

The count of this clone is one. The chain employs TRBV7-9 and TRBJ2-1; 8 bases align to TRBD2. The junction had 8 bases not matched to a gene; V was cut back by 3 bases and J by 7 bases. Per the germline V gene, CDR1 is SEHNR and CDR2 is FQNEAQ (reference sequence). This CDR3 has 15 amino acids. In nucleotides, the CDR3 is TGTGCCAGCAGCTTCGTAGCGGGGCCTGTGAATGAGCAGTTCTTC. The encoded protein is CASSFVAGPVNEQFF.

The table lists this clone with a few counts. The CDR3 region has the DNA TGTGCCAGCAGCTTGGTTGGCAGGGATTCCGGCTACACCTTC. This translates into CASSLVGRDSGYTF. V is TRBV5-4 and J is TRBJ1-2; D may be TRBD1 (5 bases). CDR3 size: 14 residues. V was shortened by 0 bases and J by 8 bases, with 14 bases between the two germline ends. Germline assignment: CDR1 SGHNT and CDR2 YYREEE (reference sequence).

J is TRBJ2-7 and V is TRBV7-9; 11 bases are shared with TRBD2. The CDR3 is 16 amino acids. Germline CDR1 is SEHNR and CDR2 is FQNEAQ (reference sequence). The trim removed 5 bases at V and 0 bases at J, leaving 6 bases unmatched. The CDR3, as DNA: TGTGCCAGCAGCCAACTGACTAGCGGGGACTCCTACGAGCAGTACTTC. This gives the protein CASSQLTSGDSYEQYF.

V usage is TRBV11-2 and J usage is TRBJ2-7, with D possibly matching TRBD1 (5 bases). Trimming shortened V by 5 bases and J by 5 bases, and 19 bases separated the two germline ends. CDR1 SGHAT and CDR2 FQNNGV come from the germline V gene. This CDR3 is built from 15 residues. In DNA, the CDR3 is TGTGCCAGCAGCGTAGGCCCCAGGGAAGGGAACGAGCAGTACTTC. It translates to CASSVGPREGNEQYF.

The V and J genes are TRBV11-2 and TRBJ1-1; perhaps TRBD1 as D (6 bases). Germline V CDR1 and CDR2: SGHAT, FQNNGV. V was cut by 2 bases and J by 0 bases, with 16 bases left in between. The CDR3 sequence is 17 residues long. The CDR3 is CASSLRSHRALNTEAFF. CDR3 in DNA: TGTGCCAGCAGCTTAAGGTCCCACAGGGCCTTGAACACTGAAGCTTTCTTT.

This rearrangement joins TRBV4-3 to TRBJ2-5; D is undetermined. Trimming cost V 4 bases and J 5 bases, with 11 bases left between them. The CDR3 is 13 amino acids. Germline assignment: CDR1 LGHNA and CDR2 YSLEER. This CDR3 is CASSPGREETQYF. DNA of the CDR3: TGCGCCAGCAGCCCAGGCCGAGAGGAGACCCAGTACTTC.

The chain links TRBV6-5 to TRBJ2-7, with a weak D call TRBD1 (6 bases). The germline gives CDR1 MNHEY, CDR2 SVGAGI. V was trimmed by 6 bases and J by 1 base, leaving 16 bases between them. This CDR3 comprises 15 residues. In DNA, the CDR3 is TGTGCCAGCAGATCCGCACGTACAGGGTCCTACGAGCAGTACTTC. Translated, it gives CASRSARTGSYEQYF.

The chain employs TRBV5-8 and TRBJ2-1, with TRBD2 identical over 8 bases. In germline, CDR1 is SGHTS, CDR2 YDEGEE. The ends lost 4 bases at V and 7 bases at J; junction bases unmatched: 10. The CDR3 length is 15 residues. The CDR3 is CASSLGVQRGNEQFF. DNA for the CDR3: TGTGCCAGCAGCCTGGGGGTCCAGCGGGGGAATGAGCAGTTCTTC.

The chain employs TRBV7-9 and TRBJ2-6, with 9 bases fitting TRBD1. The CDR3 runs 17 residues. Germline CDR1 SEHNR, CDR2 FQNEAQ (reference sequence). Losses at the gene ends were 6 bases for V and 0 bases for J; bases not matched to a gene: 6. The CDR3 is CASRSGTGFSGANVLTF. The CDR3 DNA is TGTGCCAGCAGGTCCGGGACAGGGTTCTCTGGGGCCAACGTCCTGACTTTC.

This clone was found a few times. The chain uses TRBV19 and TRBJ1-2; D remains unclear. Trimming took 9 bases from V and 6 from J, leaving 17 bases between them. This CDR3 spans 13 amino acids. Germline CDR1 is LNHDA and CDR2 is SQIVND (reference sequence). CDR3: CASAMFGADGYTF. As DNA, the CDR3 is TGTGCCAGCGCCATGTTCGGCGCGGATGGCTACACCTTC.

The chain combines TRBV4-1 with TRBJ2-5; TRBD2 is a possible D gene (7 bases). CDR1 and CDR2 from the germline V gene are MGHRA and YSYEKL. V was cut by 0 bases and J by 6 bases, with 11 bases left in between. The CDR3 extends over 14 amino acids. CDR3 loop: CASSQEGGLKTQYF. The CDR3 nucleotides read TGCGCCAGCAGCCAAGAGGGGGGGCTTAAGACCCAGTACTTC.

The rearrangement links TRBV7-2 to TRBJ2-7; tentative D call: TRBD1 (5 bases). This CDR3 is 15 amino acids long. V dropped 0 bases and J dropped 0 bases, with 9 bases sitting between them. Germline lookup yields CDR1 SGHTA and CDR2 FQGNSA. The CDR3 loop is CASSLAGLLSYEQYF. CDR3 nucleotides: TGTGCCAGCAGCTTAGCGGGGCTCCTCTCCTACGAGCAGTACTTC.

The rearrangement links TRBV30 to TRBJ1-5; 8 bases agree with TRBD1. The CDR3 loop spans 13 amino acids. Germline CDR1 and CDR2: GTSNPN and SVGIG (reference sequence). V shed 6 bases, J shed 4 bases, and the junction held 5 bases outside the gene matches. The DNA for the CDR3 is TGTGCCTGTAGGGACAGGATTAATCAGCCCCAGCATTTT. It codes for CACRDRINQPQHF.

V gene TRBV28 combines with J gene TRBJ1-2; D is perhaps TRBD1 (6 bases). V gave up 3 bases and J gave up 10 bases, with 15 bases separating them. Per germline, CDR1 MDHEN and CDR2 SYDVKM. The CDR3 consists of 13 residues. The CDR3 nucleotides are TGTGCCAGCAGTTTCACAACGGGACATCTCTACACCTTC. It is translated as CASSFTTGHLYTF.

J is TRBJ2-7 and V is TRBV6-5; 8 nucleotides align to TRBD2. CDR1 and CDR2 (germline): MNHEY, SVGAGI. Trimming removed 2 bases from V and 4 bases from J; junction bases left unmatched: 7. The CDR3 extends over 15 amino acids. In DNA, the CDR3 is TGTGCCAGCAGTTACCGACGGGGGGGGGCTTACGAGCAGTACTTC. It codes for CASSYRRGGAYEQYF.

About this clone: Different DNA sequences within this sample yield the same CDR3. The J gene is TRBJ2-7, the V gene TRBV6-5, with 9 nucleotides matching TRBD2. Germline V CDR1 and CDR2: MNHEY, SVGAGI. The CDR3 runs 15 residues. J lost 4 bases, V lost 0 bases, and 4 bases had no gene match. The CDR3 protein is CASSYSGLAGYEQYF. The CDR3 DNA is TGTGCCAGCAGTTACTCGGGACTAGCTGGGTACGAGCAGTACTTC.

The DNA for the CDR3 is TGTGCCAGCTCACCAGTGGCGGGGGACTATGGCTACACCTTC. Translating it yields CASSPVAGDYGYTF. V usage is TRBV18 and J usage is TRBJ1-2; weak D call: TRBD1 (5 bases). Germline CDR1 is KGHSH and CDR2 is LQKENI. V lost 2 bases, J lost 3 bases, and 10 bases lay in between. There are 14 residues in the CDR3.

The chain recombines TRBV6-1 with TRBJ1-2; 8 bases agree with TRBD1. Germline trimming cut 2 bases from V and 4 bases from J; bases unmatched to any gene: 3. Germline V lookup: CDR1 MNHNS, CDR2 SASEGT. CDR3 length: 14 amino acids. Written as DNA, the CDR3 is TGTGCCAGCAGTGAACCTGGGACAGGCTATGGCTACACCTTC. It specifies CASSEPGTGYGYTF.

This clone appeared once. This sequence joins TRBV3-1 (or the pseudogene TRBV3-2) and TRBJ2-7; D perhaps matches TRBD1 (5 bases). The CDR3 has 12 amino acids. Germline V gene data show CDR1 as LGHDT and CDR2 as YNNKEL (reference sequence). The ends were cut back, 4 bases at V and 6 bases at J, with 10 bases in the middle. This CDR3 is CASSPRGIEQYF. In DNA form, the CDR3 reads TGTGCCAGCAGCCCTAGGGGAATCGAGCAGTACTTC.

The V and J genes are TRBV27 and TRBJ1-3, with D maybe TRBD1 (6 bases). Germline assignment: CDR1 MNHEY and CDR2 SMNVEV (reference sequence). V was cut by 3 bases and J by 3 bases, with 12 bases left in between. The CDR3 consists of 15 residues. Written as DNA, the CDR3 is TGTGCCAGCAGTTTTCGGGGGGCTGGTGGAAACACCATATATTTT. Translation: CASSFRGAGGNTIYF.

The rearrangement links TRBV6-5 to TRBJ1-2, with 10 bases matching TRBD1. The CDR3 loop spans 14 amino acids. Germline V gives CDR1 MNHEY, CDR2 SVGAGI. V gave up 6 bases and J gave up 3 bases; unmatched junction bases: 4. CDR3 in amino acids: CASRTTGGDYGYTF. In nucleotides, the CDR3 is TGTGCCAGCAGAACGACAGGGGGCGACTATGGCTACACCTTC.